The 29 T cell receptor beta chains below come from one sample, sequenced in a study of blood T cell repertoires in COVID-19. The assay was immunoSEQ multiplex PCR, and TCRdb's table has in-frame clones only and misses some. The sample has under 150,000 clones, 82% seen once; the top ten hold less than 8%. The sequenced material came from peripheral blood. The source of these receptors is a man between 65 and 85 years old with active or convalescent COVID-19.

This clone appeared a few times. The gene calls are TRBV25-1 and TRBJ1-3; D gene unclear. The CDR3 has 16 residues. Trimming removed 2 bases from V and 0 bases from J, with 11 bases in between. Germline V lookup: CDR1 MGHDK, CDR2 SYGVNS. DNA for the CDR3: TGTGCCAGCAGTGAAAATATAGGACTCTCTGGAAACACCATATATTTT. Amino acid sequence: CASSENIGLSGNTIYF. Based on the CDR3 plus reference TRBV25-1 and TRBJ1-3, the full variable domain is EADIYQTPRYLVIGTGKKITLECSQTMGHDKMYWYQQDPGMELHLIHYSYGVNSTEKGDLSSESTVSRIRTEHFPLTLESARPSHTSQYLCASSENIGLSGNTIYFGEGSWLTVV.

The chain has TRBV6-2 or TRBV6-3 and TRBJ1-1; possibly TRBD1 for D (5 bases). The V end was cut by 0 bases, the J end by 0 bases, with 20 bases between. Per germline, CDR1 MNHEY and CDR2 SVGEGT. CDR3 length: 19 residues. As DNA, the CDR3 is TGTGCCAGCAGTTACTCGAGGCCAGGGCGAAAGCGAATGAACACTGAAGCTTTCTTT. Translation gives CASSYSRPGRKRMNTEAFF.

The CDR3 here is CASSLEQGSGTGELFF. The CDR3 nucleotides are TGTGCCAGCAGCTTAGAGCAGGGGTCGGGCACCGGGGAGCTGTTTTTT. V usage is TRBV7-9 and J usage is TRBJ2-2; tentative D call: TRBD1 (6 bases). V was cut by 1 base and J by 4 bases, with 13 bases left in between. CDR1 and CDR2 (germline): SEHNR, FQNEAQ (reference sequence). CDR3 length: 16 residues.

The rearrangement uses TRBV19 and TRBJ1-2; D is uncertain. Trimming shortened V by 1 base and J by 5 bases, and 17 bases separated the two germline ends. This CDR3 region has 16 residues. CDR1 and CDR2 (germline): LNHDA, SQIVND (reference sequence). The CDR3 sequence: CASSIGGYRDLYGYTF. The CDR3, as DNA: TGTGCCAGTAGTATAGGAGGGTATCGAGACCTATATGGCTACACCTTC.

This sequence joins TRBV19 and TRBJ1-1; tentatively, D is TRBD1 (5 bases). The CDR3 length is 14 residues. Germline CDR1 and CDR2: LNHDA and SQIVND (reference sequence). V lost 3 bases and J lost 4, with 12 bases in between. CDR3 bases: TGTGCCAGTAGTATGTCGCGGGGGGTCACTGAAGCTTTCTTT. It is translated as CASSMSRGVTEAFF.

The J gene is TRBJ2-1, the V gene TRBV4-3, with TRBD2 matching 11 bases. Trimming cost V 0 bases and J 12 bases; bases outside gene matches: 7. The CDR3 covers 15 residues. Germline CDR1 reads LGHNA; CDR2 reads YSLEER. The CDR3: CASSQEPGLAGGQFF. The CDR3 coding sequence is TGCGCCAGCAGCCAAGAACCGGGGCTAGCGGGGGGGCAGTTCTTC.

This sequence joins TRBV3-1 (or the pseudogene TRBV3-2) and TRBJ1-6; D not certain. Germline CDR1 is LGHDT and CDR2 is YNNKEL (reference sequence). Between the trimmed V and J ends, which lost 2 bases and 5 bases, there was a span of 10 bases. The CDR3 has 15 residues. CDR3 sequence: CASSQTPRDNSPLHF. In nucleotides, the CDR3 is TGTGCCAGCAGCCAAACTCCTCGGGATAATTCACCCCTCCACTTT.

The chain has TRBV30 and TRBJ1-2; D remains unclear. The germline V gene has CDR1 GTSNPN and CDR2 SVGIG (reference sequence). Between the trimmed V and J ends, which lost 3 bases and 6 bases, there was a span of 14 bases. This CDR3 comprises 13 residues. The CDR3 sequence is CAWRASAVDGYTF. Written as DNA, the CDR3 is TGTGCCTGGAGAGCCAGCGCGGTCGATGGCTACACCTTC.

CDR3 sequence: CASSQGQANYGYTF. DNA for the CDR3: TGTGCCAGCTCACAAGGACAGGCGAACTATGGCTACACCTTC. J is TRBJ1-2 and V is TRBV18; the match to TRBD1 covers 7 bases. CDR1 KGHSH and CDR2 LQKENI come from the germline V gene. V was clipped by 4 bases and J by 2 bases; unmatched bases: 4. This CDR3 is 14 amino acids long.

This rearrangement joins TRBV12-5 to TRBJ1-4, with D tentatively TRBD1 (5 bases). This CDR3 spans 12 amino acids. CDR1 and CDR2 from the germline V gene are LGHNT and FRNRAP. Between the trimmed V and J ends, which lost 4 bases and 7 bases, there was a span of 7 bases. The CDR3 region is CASGWQGEKLFF. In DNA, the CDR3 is TGTGCTAGTGGTTGGCAGGGTGAAAAACTGTTTTTT.

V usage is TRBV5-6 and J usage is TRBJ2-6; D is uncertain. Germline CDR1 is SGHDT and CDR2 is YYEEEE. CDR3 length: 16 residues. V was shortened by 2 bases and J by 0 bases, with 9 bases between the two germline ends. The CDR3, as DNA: TGTGCCAGCAGCTTACGGCACTACTCTGGGGCCAACGTCCTGACTTTC. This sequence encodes CASSLRHYSGANVLTF.

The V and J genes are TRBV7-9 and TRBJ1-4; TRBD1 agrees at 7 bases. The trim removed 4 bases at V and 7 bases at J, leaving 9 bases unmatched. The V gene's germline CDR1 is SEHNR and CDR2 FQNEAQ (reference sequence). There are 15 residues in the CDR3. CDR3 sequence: CASSSHRDRGEKLFF. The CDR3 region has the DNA TGTGCCAGCAGCTCCCACCGGGACAGAGGTGAAAAACTGTTTTTT.

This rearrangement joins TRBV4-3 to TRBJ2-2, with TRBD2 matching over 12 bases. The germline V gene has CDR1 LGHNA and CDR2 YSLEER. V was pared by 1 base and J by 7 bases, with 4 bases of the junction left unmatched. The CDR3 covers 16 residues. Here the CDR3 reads CASSQASGRAHGELFF. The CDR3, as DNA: TGCGCCAGCAGCCAAGCTAGCGGGAGGGCCCACGGGGAGCTGTTTTTT.

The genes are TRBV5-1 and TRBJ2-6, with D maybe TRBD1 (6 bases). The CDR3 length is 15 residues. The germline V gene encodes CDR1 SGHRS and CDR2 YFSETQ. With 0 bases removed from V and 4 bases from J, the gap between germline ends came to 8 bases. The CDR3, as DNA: TGCGCCAGCAGCTTGGCAGGGGCCGGGGCCAACGTCCTGACTTTC. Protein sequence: CASSLAGAGANVLTF.

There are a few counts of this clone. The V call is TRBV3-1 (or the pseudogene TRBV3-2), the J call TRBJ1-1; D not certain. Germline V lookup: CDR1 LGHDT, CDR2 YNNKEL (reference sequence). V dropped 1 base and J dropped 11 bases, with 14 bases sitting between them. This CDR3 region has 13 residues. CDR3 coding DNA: TGTGCCAGCAGCCAAGGGGCCCACCACCACGCTTTCTTT. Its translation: CASSQGAHHHAFF.

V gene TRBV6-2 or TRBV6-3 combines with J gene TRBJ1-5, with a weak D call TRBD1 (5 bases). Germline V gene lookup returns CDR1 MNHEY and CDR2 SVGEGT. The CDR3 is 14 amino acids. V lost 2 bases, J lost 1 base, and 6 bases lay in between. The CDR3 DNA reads TGTGCCAGCAGTTACGACAGAAGCAATCAGCCCCAGCATTTT. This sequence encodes CASSYDRSNQPQHF.

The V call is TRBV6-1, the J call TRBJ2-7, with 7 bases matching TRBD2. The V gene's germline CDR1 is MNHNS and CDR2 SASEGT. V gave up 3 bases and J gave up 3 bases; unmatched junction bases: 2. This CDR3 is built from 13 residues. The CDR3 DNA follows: TGTGCCAGCAGTGAGGGAGGGGACTACGAGCAGTACTTC. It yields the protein CASSEGGDYEQYF.

The CDR3 sequence is CASSEQGDYGYTF. DNA of the CDR3: TGCGCCAGCAGTGAGCAGGGGGACTATGGCTACACCTTC. The chain combines TRBV10-2 with TRBJ1-2; 7 bases map to TRBD1. The germline V gene encodes CDR1 WSHSY and CDR2 SAAADI. This CDR3 is built from 13 residues. Germline trimming cut 2 bases from V and 3 bases from J; bases unmatched to any gene: 0.

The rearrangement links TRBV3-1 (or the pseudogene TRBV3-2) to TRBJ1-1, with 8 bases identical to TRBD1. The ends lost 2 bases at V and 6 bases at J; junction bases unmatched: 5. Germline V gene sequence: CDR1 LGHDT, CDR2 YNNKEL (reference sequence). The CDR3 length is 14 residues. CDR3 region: CASSQFGQGAEAFF. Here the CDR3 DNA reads TGTGCCAGCAGCCAATTCGGACAGGGCGCTGAAGCTTTCTTT.

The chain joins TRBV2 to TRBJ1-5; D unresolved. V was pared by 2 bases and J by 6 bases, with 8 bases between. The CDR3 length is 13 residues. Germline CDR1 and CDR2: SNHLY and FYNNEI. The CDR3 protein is CASSEPPGQPQHF. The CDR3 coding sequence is TGTGCCAGCAGTGAACCCCCGGGTCAGCCCCAGCATTTT.

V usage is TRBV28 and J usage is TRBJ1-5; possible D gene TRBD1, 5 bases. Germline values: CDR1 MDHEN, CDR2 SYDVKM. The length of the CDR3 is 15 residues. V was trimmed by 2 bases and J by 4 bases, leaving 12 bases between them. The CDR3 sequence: CASSLLGGRNQPQHF. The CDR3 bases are TGTGCCAGCAGTTTACTGGGGGGTCGGAATCAGCCCCAGCATTTT.

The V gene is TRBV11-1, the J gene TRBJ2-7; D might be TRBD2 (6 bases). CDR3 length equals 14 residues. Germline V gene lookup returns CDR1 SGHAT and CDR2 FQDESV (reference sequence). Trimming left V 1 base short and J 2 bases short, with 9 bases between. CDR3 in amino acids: CASSLGGGTYEQYF. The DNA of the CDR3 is TGTGCCAGCAGCTTAGGAGGCGGGACCTACGAGCAGTACTTC.

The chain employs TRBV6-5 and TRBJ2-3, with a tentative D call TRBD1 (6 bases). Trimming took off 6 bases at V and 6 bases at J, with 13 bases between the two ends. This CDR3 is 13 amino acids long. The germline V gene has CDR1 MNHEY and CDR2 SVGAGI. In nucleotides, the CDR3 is TGTGCCAGCAGGAGACAGGATTTGGATACGCAGTATTTT. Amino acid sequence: CASRRQDLDTQYF.

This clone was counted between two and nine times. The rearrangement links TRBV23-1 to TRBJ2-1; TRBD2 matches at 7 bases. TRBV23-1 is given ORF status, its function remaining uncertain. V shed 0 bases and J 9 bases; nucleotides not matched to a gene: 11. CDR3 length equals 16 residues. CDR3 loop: CASSQSWTRKLCEQFF. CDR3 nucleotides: TGCGCCAGCAGTCAATCTTGGACTAGGAAATTGTGTGAGCAGTTCTTC.

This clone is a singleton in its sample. The CDR3 sequence: CASSTDRVSNQPQHF. Here the CDR3 DNA reads TGTGCCAGCAGCACGGACAGGGTTAGCAATCAGCCCCAGCATTTT. This chain links TRBV7-9 with TRBJ1-5; TRBD1 matches 8 bases. CDR1 is SEHNR and CDR2 is FQNEAQ in the germline V gene (reference sequence). After removal of 5 bases from V and 0 bases from J, the junction contained 3 bases not matched to a gene. The CDR3 is made up of 15 amino acids.

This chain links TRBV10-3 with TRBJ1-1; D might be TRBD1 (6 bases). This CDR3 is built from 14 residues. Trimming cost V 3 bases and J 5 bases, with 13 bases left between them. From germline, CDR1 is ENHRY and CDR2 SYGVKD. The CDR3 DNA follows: TGTGCCATCAGTGATATGGCAGGGGAAACTGAAGCTTTCTTT. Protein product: CAISDMAGETEAFF.

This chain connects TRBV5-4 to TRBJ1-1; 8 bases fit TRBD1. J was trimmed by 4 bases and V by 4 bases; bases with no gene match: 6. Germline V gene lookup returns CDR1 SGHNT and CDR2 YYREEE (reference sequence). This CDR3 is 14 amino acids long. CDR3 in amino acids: CASSGQGAITEAFF. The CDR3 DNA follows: TGTGCCAGCAGCGGCCAGGGGGCGATCACTGAAGCTTTCTTT.

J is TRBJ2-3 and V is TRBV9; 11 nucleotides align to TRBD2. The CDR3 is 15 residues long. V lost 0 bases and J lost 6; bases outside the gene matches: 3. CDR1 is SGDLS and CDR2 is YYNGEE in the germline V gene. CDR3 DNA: TGTGCCAGCAGCGTAGTAGCTAGCGGGGGGGATACGCAGTATTTT. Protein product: CASSVVASGGDTQYF.

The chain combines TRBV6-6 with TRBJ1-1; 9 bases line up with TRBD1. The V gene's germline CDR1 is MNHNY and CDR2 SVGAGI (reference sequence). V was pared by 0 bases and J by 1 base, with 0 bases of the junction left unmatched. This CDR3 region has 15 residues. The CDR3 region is CASSYSQGANTEAFF. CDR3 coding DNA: TGTGCCAGCAGTTACTCACAGGGGGCGAACACTGAAGCTTTCTTT.